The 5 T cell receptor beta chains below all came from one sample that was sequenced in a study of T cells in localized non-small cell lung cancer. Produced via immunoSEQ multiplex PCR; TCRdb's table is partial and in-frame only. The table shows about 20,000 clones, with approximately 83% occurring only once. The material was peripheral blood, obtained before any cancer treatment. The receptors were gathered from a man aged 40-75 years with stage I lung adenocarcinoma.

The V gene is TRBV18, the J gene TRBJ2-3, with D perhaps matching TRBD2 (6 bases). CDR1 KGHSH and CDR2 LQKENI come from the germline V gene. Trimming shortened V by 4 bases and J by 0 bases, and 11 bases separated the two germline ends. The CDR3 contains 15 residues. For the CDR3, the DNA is TGTGCCAGCTCACTTAGCGGCTATAGCACAGATACGCAGTATTTT. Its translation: CASSLSGYSTDTQYF.

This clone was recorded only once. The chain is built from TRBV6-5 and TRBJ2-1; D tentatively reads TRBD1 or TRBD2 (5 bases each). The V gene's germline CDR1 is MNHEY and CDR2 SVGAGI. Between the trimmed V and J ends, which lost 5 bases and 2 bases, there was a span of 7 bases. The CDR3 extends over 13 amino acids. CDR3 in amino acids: CASSTGPYNEQFF. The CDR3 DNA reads TGTGCCAGCAGTACGGGACCCTACAATGAGCAGTTCTTC.

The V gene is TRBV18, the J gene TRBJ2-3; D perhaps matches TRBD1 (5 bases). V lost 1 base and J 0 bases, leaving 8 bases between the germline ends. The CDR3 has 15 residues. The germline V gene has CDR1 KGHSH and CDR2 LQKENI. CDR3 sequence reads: CASSPQGASTDTQYF. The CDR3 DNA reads TGTGCCAGCTCACCACAAGGGGCTAGCACAGATACGCAGTATTTT. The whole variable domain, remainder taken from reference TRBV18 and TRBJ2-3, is NAGVMQNPRHLVRRRGQEARLRCSPMKGHSHVYWYRQLPEEGLKFMVYLQKENIIDESGMPKERFSAEFPKEGPSILRIQQVVRGDSAAYFCASSPQGASTDTQYFGPGTRLTVL.

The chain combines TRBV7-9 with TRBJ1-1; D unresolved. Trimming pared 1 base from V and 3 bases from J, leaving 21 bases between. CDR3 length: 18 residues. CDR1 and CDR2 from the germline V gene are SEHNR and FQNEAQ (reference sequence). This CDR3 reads CASSLDDASFDADTEAFF. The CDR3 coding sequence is TGTGCCAGCAGCTTAGACGACGCCAGCTTTGATGCTGACACTGAAGCTTTCTTT.

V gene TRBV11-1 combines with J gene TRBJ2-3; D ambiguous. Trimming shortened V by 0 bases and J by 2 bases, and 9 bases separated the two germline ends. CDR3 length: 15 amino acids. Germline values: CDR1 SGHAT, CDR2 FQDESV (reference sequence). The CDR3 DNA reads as TGTGCCAGCAGCTTAGCCGGATTCGCCACAGATACGCAGTATTTT. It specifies CASSLAGFATDTQYF.